This T cell receptor beta chain was sequenced in a study of shared clonotypes between healthy human individuals. Study results and limitations: Clonotype sharing across donors was expected to vary with sequencing depth.

As for this clone: Its antigen is undetermined.

Sorted subsets were amplified in replicate PCRs using 200 to 250 ng DNA, about 30,000 T cell genomes. The data were produced by immunoSEQ multiplex PCR, yet TCRdb's version contains in-frame clones alone and is incomplete. The sample has about 2.1 million clones, 80% to 95% seen once. CD45RO-negative, CCR7-positively selected cells formed the naive CD8 fraction, excluding terminally differentiated effector memory CD45RA+ cells. Germline CDR1 SGHVS, CDR2 FQNEAQ. Unmatched junction bases numbered 5, after V lost 5 bases and J lost 0 bases. The CDR3 loop spans 16 amino acids. The chain is built from TRBV7-8 and TRBJ2-5, with 11 bases aligning to TRBD1. This receptor was identified in a man aged 18 to 30 in good health. Some clones in this sample may be carry-over from other donors' samples. The specimen sequenced was naive CD8+ T cells from PBMCs. CDR3 DNA sequence: TGTGCCAGCAGCCCTCGGACAGGGGGCTACCAAGAGACCCAGTACTTC. This sequence encodes CASSPRTGGYQETQYF.